This TCR beta chain was identified in a study of beta chain features in type 1 diabetes. Study outcomes and limitations: More deletions and fewer insertions at VDJ junctions were found in patients with type 1 diabetes. There was a moderate but significant shortening of TCRB CDR3s in all four CD4+ subsets of Type 1 diabetes patients. Over-representation of high TCR-expressing cells was a possible consequence of cDNA sequencing.

To note about this clone: Antigen: not known.

Expressed TCRB transcripts were sequenced after all isolated RNA was converted to cDNA. Profiling relied on immunoSEQ multiplex PCR, and the TCRdb table lists in-frame clones only, not all of them. The data hold 200,000 to 250,000 clones, with under 20% observed a single time. Germline CDR1 is KGHSH and CDR2 is LQKENI. V lost 5 bases and J 5 bases, leaving 19 bases between the germline ends. This CDR3 is 15 amino acids long. The sequence was obtained from a man aged 25 to 40 with type 1 diabetes. The sample taken for sequencing was naive CD4+ T cells from blood. This chain connects TRBV18 to TRBJ2-7; either TRBD1 or TRBD2 may supply D (5 bases each). The CDR3, as DNA: TGTGCCAGCTCAGCCAACTCCGGGACGGCGAACGAGCAGTACTTC. Translation: CASSANSGTANEQYF.